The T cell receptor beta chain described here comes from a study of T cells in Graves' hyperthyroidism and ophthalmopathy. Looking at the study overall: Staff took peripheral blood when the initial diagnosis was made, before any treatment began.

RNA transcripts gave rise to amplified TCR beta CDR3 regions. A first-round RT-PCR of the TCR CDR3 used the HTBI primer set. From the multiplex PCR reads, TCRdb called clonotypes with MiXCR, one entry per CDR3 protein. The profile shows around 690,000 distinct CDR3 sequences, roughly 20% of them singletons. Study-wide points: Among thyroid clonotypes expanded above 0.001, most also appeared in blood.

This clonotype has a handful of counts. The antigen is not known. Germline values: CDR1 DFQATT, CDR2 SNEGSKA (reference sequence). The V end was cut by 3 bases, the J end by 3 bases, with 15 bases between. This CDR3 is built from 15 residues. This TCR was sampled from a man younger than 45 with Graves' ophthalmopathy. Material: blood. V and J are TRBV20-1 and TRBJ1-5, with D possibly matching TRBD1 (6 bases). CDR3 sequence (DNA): TGCAGTGCTAGGGGGGCTGTGGGATTCAATCAGCCCCAGCATTTT. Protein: CSARGAVGFNQPQHF.